This T cell receptor (beta chain) is from a study of blood T cell repertoires in COVID-19. About the study: Some COVID-19 samples were acute and others convalescent; all came from the United States, Italy and Spain.

The CDR3 is 15 residues long. V shed 3 bases and J shed 3 bases, with 14 bases lying between them. Germline V gene lookup returns CDR1 KGHSH and CDR2 LQKENI. The table came from immunoSEQ multiplex PCR; TCRdb's copy has only in-frame clones and leaves some out. In the table there are fewer than 350,000 clones, 89% of which are singletons. The sequence came from a man aged 60-69 years who had recovered from COVID-19. The sequenced sample consisted of PBMCs or T cells enriched from blood (not recorded which). The V and J genes are TRBV18 and TRBJ1-1; no clear D gene. CDR3 in DNA: TGTGCCAGCTCACCCAACCAGGAAGATCACACTGAAGCTTTCTTT. This translates into CASSPNQEDHTEAFF.